The clone carrying this TCR beta chain was counted many times. The antigen is not known. This sample was taken from a study of Graves' ophthalmopathy and Graves' hyperthyroidism. Study results and caveats: Blood contained most expanded thyroid clonotypes exceeding 0.001 frequency.

Between the trimmed V and J ends, which lost 7 bases and 4 bases, there was a span of 13 bases. The germline gives CDR1 MGHDK, CDR2 SYGVNS. This CDR3 is 13 amino acids long. Amplification of the TCR beta CDR3 regions used RNA transcripts (as template). Investigators did first-round RT-PCR with HTBI primers, then second-round multiplex PCR. TCRdb ran MiXCR on the multiplex PCR reads and lists one entry per CDR3 protein. The sample lists 560,000 or so distinct CDR3 sequences, about 35% occurring once. Enrolled hyperthyroidism patients had a new diagnosis, a duration under 2 months, and an age of 18 to 65.

Specimen: peripheral blood or thyroid tissue (not recorded which). The gene calls are TRBV25-1 and TRBJ2-5; D may be TRBD1 (5 bases). The receptor's source is an adult man with Graves' hyperthyroidism. The CDR3 spells CASNDPGLETQYF. DNA for the CDR3: TGTGCCAGCAACGACCCAGGGTTAGAGACCCAGTACTTC.